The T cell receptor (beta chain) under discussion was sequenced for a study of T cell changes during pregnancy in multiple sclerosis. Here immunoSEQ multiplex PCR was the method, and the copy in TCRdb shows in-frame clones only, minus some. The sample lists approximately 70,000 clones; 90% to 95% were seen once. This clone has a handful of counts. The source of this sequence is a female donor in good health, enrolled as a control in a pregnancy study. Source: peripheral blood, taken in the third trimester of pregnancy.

The CDR3 here is CASSRDGENTEAFF. In DNA form, the CDR3 reads TGTGCCAGCAGCCGAGACGGGGAGAACACTGAAGCTTTCTTT. The chain combines TRBV7-9 with TRBJ1-1; no firm D call. CDR1 and CDR2 (germline): SEHNR, FQNEAQ (reference sequence). The CDR3 extends over 14 amino acids. The V end was cut by 5 bases, the J end by 1 base, with 11 bases between.